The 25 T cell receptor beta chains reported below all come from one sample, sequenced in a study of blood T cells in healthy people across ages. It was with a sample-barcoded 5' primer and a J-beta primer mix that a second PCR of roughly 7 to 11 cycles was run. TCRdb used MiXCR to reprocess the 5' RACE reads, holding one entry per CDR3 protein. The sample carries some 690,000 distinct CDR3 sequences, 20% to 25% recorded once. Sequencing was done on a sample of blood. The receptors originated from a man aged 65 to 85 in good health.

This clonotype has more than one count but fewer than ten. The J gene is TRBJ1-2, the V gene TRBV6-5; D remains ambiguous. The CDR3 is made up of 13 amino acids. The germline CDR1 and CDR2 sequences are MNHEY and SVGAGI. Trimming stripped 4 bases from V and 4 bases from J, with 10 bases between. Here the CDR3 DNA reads TGTGCCAGCAGTTCTTGGGGAGGCTATGGCTACACCTTC. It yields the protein CASSSWGGYGYTF.

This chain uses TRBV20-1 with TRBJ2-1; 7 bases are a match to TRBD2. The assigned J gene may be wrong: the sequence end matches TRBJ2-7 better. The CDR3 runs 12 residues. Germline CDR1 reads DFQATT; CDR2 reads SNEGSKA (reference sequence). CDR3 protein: CSATWEGAEQYV. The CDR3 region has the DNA TGCAGTGCAACCTGGGAGGGAGCCGAGCAGTACGTC.

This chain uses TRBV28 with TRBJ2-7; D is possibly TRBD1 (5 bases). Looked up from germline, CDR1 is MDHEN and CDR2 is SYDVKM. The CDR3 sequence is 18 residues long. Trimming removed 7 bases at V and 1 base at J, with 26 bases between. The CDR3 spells CASMGDGAGLSVSYEQYF. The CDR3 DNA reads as TGTGCCAGCATGGGTGATGGGGCAGGGCTTTCGGTTTCCTACGAGCAGTACTTC.

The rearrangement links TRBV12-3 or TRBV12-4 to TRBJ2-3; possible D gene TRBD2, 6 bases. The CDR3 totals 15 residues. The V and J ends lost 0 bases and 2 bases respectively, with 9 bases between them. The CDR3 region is CASSLAGTLTDTQYF. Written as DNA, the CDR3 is TGTGCCAGCAGTTTAGCGGGGACTCTCACAGATACGCAGTATTTT.

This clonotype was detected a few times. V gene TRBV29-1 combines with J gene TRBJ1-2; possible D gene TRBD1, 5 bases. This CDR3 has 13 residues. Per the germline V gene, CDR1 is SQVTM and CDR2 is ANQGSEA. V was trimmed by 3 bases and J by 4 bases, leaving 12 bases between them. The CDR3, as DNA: TGCAGCGTTGACGAGACAGCTTTCTATGGCTACACCTTC. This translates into CSVDETAFYGYTF.

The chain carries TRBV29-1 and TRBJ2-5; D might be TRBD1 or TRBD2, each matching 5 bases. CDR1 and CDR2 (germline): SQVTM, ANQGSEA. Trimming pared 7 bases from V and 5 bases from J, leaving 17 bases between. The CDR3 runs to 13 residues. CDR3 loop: CSAKRGVGETQYF. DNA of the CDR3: TGCAGCGCCAAAAGGGGAGTAGGGGAGACCCAGTACTTC. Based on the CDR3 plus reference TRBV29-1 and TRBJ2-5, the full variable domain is SAVISQKPSRDICQRGTSLTIQCQVDSQVTMMFWYRQQPGQSLTLIATANQGSEATYESGFVIDKFPISRPNLTFSTLTVSNMSPEDSSIYLCSAKRGVGETQYFGPGTRLLVL.

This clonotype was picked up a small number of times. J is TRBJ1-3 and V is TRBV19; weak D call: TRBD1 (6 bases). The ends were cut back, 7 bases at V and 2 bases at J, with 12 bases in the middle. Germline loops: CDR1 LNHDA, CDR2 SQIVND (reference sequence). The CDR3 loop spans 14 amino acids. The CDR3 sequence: CASTTGTTGNTIYF. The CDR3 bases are TGTGCCAGTACCACCGGGACAACTGGAAACACCATATATTTT.

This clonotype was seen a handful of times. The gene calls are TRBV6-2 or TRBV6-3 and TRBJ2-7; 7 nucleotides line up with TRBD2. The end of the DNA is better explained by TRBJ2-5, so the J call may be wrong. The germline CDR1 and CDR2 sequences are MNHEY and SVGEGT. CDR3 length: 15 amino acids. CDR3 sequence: CASSYLAGVLETQYF. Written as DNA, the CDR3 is TGTGCCAGCAGTTACTTGGCGGGAGTGTTGGAGACCCAGTACTTC.

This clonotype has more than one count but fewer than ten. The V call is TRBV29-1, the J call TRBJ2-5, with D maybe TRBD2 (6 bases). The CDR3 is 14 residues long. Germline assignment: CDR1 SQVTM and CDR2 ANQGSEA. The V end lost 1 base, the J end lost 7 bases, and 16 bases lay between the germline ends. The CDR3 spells CSVEVSVVGGTQYF. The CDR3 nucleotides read TGCAGCGTTGAAGTGAGCGTGGTGGGAGGGACCCAGTACTTC. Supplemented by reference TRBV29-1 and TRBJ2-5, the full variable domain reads SAVISQKPSRDICQRGTSLTIQCQVDSQVTMMFWYRQQPGQSLTLIATANQGSEATYESGFVIDKFPISRPNLTFSTLTVSNMSPEDSSIYLCSVEVSVVGGTQYFGPGTRLLVL.

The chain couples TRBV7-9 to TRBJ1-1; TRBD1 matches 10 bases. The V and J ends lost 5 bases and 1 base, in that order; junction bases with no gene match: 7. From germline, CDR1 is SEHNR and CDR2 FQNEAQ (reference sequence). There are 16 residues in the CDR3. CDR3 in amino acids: CASSPRDRGWNTEAFF. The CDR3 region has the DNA TGTGCCAGCAGCCCGAGGGACAGGGGCTGGAACACTGAAGCTTTCTTT.

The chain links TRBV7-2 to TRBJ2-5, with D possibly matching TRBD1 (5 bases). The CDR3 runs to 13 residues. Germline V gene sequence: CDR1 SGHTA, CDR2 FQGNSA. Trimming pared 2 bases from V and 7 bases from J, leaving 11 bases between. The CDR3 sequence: CASSLRGIRTQYF. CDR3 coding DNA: TGTGCCAGCAGCTTAAGGGGAATAAGGACCCAGTACTTC.

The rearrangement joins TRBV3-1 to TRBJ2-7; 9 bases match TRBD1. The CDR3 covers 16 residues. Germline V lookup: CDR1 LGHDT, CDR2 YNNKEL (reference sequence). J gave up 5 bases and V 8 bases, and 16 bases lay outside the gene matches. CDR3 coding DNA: TGTGCCAGCCGACCGGGCTTAGGGACAGGGACCCACGAGCAGTACTTC. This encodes CASRPGLGTGTHEQYF.

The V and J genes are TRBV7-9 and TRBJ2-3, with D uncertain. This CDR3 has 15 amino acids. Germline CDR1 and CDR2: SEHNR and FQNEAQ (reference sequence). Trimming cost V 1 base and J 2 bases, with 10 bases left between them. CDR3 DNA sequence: TGTGCCAGCAGCTTAGATCTGCGGACCACAGATACGCAGTATTTT. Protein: CASSLDLRTTDTQYF.

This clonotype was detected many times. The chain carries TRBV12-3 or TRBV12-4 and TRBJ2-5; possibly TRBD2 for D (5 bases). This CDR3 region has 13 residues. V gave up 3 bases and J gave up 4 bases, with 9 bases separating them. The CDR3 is CASSLRGRETQYF. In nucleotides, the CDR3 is TGTGCCAGCAGTTTGAGAGGGAGAGAGACCCAGTACTTC.

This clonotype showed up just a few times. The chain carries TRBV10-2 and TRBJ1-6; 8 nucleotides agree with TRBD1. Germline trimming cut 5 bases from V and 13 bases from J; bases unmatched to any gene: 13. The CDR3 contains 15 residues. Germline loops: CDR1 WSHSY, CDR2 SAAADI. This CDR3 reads CASSRGSGGLQPLHF. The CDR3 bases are TGCGCCAGCAGTCGCGGTTCAGGGGGCCTCCAGCCCCTCCACTTT.

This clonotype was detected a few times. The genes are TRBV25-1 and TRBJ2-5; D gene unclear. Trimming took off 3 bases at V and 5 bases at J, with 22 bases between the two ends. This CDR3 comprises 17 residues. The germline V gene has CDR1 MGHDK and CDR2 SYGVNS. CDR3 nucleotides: TGTGCCAGCAGTGATGGGCAGGCGGTCATAATTGGCGAGACCCAGTACTTC. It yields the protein CASSDGQAVIIGETQYF.

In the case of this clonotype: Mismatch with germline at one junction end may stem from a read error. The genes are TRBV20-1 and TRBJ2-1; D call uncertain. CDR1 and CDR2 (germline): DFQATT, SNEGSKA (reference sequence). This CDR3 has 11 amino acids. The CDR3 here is CSASPYDEQFF. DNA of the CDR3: TGCAGTGCTAGTCCCTACGATGAGCAGTTCTTC.

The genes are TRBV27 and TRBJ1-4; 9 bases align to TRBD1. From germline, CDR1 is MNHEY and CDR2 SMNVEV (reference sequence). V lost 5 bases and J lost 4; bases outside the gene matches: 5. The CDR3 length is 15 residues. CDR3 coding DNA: TGTGCCAGCAGTCCTACAGGGGGCCTTAATGAAAAACTGTTTTTT. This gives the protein CASSPTGGLNEKLFF.

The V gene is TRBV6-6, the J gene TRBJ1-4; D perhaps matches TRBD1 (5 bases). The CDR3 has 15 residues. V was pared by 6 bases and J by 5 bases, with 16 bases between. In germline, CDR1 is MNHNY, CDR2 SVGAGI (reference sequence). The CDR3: CASSYDRPRNEKLFF. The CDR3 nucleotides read TGTGCCAGCAGCTACGACAGACCCCGGAATGAAAAACTGTTTTTT.

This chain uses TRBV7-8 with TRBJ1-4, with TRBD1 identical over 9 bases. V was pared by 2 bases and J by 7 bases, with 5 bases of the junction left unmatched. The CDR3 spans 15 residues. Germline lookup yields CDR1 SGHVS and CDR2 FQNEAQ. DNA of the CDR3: TGTGCCAGCAGCTTATTTGGGACAGGGACTGAAAAACTGTTTTTT. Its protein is CASSLFGTGTEKLFF.

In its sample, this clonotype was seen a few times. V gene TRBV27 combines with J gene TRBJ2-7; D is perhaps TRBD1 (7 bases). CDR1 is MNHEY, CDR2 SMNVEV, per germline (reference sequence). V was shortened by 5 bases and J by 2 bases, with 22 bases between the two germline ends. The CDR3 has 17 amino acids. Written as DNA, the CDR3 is TGTGCCAGCAGTCACCGGAGGGGACAGTCCTTTACCTACGAGCAGTACTTC. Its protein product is CASSHRRGQSFTYEQYF.

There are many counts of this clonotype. CDR3 sequence (DNA): TGCAGTGCTAGAGCGGCCCTCACAAACGGTGGCTACACCTTC. The encoded protein is CSARAALTNGGYTF. The chain recombines TRBV20-1 with TRBJ1-2; the D is unclear. CDR3 length equals 14 residues. CDR1 is DFQATT, CDR2 SNEGSKA, per germline (reference sequence). Trimming took 1 base from V and 7 from J, leaving 16 bases between them.

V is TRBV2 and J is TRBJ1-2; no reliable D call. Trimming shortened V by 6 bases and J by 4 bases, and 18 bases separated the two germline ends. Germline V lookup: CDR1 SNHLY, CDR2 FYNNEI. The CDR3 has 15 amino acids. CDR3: CASRHTEGSGYGYTF. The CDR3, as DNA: TGTGCCAGCAGGCACACGGAAGGGTCTGGCTATGGCTACACCTTC.

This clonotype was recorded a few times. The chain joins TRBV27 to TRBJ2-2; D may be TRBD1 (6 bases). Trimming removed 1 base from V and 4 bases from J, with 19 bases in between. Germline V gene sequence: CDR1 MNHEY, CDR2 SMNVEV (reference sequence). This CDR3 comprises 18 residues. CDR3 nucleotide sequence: TGTGCCAGCAGTTTATGGGGGTTAGCAGGGGCGGCCACCGGGGAGCTGTTTTTT. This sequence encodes CASSLWGLAGAATGELFF.

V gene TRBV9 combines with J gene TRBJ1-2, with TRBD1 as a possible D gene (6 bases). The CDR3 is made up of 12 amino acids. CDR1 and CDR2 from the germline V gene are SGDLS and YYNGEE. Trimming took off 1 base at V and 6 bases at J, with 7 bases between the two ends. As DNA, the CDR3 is TGTGCCAGCAGCGTATCAGGGGATGGCTACACCTTC. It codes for CASSVSGDGYTF.